The 2 T cell receptor beta chains listed next were all sequenced from one sample in a study of cytomegalovirus exposure and HLA in healthy donors. In the PCR, 60 Vbeta and 13 Jbeta primers were used. The table came from immunoSEQ multiplex PCR; TCRdb's copy has only in-frame clones and leaves some out. The table has 35,000 to 45,000 clones, 50% seen once; the top ten hold around an eighth. Specimen: PBMCs. All receptors come from a human donor in good health.

CDR3: CASSVRGSGGRAATDTQYF. CDR3 nucleotides: TGTGCCAGCAGCGTCAGAGGTTCGGGCGGGAGGGCCGCGACAGATACGCAGTATTTT. The chain uses TRBV7-2 and TRBJ2-3, with 9 bases identical to TRBD2. This CDR3 has 19 amino acids. The germline gives CDR1 SGHTA, CDR2 FQGNSA. Trimming at V came to 5 bases and at J to 3 bases, leaving 18 bases not matched to a gene.

The rearrangement links TRBV4-3 to TRBJ1-1; D ambiguous. Trimming stripped 2 bases from V and 0 bases from J, with 10 bases between. CDR1 is LGHNA, CDR2 YSLEER, per germline. CDR3 length: 15 amino acids. The CDR3 DNA is TGCGCCAGCAGCCAACAGGTTGATTTGAACACTGAAGCTTTCTTT. Translating gives CASSQQVDLNTEAFF.